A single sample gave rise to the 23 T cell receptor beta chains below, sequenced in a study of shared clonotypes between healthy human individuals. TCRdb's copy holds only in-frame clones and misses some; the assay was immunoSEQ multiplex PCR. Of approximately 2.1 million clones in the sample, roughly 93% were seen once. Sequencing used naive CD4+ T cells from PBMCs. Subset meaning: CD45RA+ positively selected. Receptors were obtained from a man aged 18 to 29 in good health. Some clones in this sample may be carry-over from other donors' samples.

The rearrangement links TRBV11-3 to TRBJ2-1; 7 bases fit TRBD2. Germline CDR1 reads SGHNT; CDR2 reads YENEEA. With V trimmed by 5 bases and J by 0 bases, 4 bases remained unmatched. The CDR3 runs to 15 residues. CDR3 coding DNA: TGTGCCAGCAGCCTAACTAGCGCCTCCTACAATGAGCAGTTCTTC. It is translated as CASSLTSASYNEQFF. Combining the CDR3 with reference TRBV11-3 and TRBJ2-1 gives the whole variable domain EAGVVQSPRYKIIEKKQPVAFWCNPISGHNTLYWYLQNLGQGPELLIRYENEEAVDDSQLPKDRFSAERLKGVDSTLKIQPAELGDSAVYLCASSLTSASYNEQFFGPGTRLTVL.

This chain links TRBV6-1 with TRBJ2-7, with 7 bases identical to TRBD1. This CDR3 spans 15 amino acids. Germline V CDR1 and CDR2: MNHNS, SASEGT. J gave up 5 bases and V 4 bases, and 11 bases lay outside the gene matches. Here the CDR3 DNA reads TGTGCCAGCAGTGGACGGACAGGAACAGTCCACGAGCAGTACTTC. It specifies CASSGRTGTVHEQYF.

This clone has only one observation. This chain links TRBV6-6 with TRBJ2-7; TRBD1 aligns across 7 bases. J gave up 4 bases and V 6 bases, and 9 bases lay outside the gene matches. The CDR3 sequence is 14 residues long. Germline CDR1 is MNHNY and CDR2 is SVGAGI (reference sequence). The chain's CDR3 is CASRGQRDEYEQYF. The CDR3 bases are TGTGCCAGCAGGGGACAGAGGGATGAATACGAGCAGTACTTC.

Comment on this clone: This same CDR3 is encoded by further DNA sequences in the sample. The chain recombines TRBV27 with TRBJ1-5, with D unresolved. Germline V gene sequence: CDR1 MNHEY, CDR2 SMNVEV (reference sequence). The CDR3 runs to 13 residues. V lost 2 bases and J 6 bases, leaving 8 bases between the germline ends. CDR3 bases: TGTGCCAGCAGTTTACAAGGAGGTCAGCCCCAGCATTTT. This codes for CASSLQGGQPQHF.

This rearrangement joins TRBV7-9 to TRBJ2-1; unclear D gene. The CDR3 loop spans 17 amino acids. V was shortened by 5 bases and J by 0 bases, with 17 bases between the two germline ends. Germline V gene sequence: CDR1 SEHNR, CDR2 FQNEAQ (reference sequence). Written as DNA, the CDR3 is TGTGCCAGCAGCCCCCCCTCGGGCAGCCGCTCCTACAATGAGCAGTTCTTC. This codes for CASSPPSGSRSYNEQFF. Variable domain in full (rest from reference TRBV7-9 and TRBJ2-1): DTGVSQNPRHKITKRGQNVTFRCDPISEHNRLYWYRQTLGQGPEFLTYFQNEAQLEKSRLLSDRFSAERPKGSFSTLEIQRTEQGDSAMYLCASSPPSGSRSYNEQFFGPGTRLTVL.

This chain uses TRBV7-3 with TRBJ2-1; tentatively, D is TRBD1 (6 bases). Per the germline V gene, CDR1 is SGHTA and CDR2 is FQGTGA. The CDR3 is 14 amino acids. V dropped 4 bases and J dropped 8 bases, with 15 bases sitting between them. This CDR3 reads CASSSTGNWDEQFF. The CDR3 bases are TGTGCCAGCAGCTCAACAGGGAACTGGGATGAGCAGTTCTTC. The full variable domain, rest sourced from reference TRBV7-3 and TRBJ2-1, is GAGVSQTPSNKVTEKGKYVELRCDPISGHTALYWYRQSLGQGPEFLIYFQGTGAADDSGLPNDRFFAVRPEGSVSTLKIQRTERGDSAVYLCASSSTGNWDEQFFGPGTRLTVL.

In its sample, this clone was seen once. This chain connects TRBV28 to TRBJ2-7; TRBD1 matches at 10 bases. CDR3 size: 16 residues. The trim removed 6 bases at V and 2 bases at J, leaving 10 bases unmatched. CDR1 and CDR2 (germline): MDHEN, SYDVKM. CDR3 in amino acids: CASSLWGQGNPYEQYF. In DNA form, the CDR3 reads TGTGCCAGCAGCCTCTGGGGACAGGGGAATCCCTACGAGCAGTACTTC.

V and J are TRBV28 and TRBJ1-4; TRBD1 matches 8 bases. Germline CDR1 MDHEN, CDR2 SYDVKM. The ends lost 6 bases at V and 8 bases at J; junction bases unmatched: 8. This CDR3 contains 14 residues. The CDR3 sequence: CASSASAGGEKLFF. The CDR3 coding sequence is TGTGCCAGCAGCGCCTCGGCAGGGGGCGAAAAACTGTTTTTT.

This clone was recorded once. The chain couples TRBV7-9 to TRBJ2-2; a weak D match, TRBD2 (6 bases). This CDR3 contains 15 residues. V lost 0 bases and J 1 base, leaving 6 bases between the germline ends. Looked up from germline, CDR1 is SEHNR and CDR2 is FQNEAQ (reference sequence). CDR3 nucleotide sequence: TGTGCCAGCAGCTTAGCGGGACTGAACACCGGGGAGCTGTTTTTT. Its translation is CASSLAGLNTGELFF.

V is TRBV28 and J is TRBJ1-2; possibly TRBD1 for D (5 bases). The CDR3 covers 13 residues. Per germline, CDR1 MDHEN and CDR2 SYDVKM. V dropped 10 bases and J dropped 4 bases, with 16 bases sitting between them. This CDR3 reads CATSRPGSYGYTF. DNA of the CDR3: TGTGCCACCTCGCGGCCAGGGAGCTATGGCTACACCTTC.

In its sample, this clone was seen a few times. The CDR3 loop is CASRMEQGIGYTF. As DNA, the CDR3 is TGTGCCAGCAGGATGGAGCAGGGAATCGGCTACACCTTC. The chain uses TRBV2 and TRBJ1-2; D might be TRBD1 (5 bases). CDR3 length: 13 residues. Germline CDR1 reads SNHLY; CDR2 reads FYNNEI. V lost 6 bases and J lost 8, with 16 bases in between.

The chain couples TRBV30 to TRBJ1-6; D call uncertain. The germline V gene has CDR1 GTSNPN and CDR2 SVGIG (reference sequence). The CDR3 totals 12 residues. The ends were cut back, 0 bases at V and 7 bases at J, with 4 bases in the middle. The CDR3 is CAWSVMNSPLHF. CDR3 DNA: TGTGCCTGGAGTGTAATGAATTCACCCCTCCACTTT.

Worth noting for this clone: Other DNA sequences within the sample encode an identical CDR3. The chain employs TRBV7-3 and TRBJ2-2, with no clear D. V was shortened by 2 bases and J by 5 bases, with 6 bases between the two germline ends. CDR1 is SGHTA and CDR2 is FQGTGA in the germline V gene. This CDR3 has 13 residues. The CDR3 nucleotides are TGTGCCAGCAGCTTAGCTCGGACCGGGGAGCTGTTTTTT. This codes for CASSLARTGELFF.

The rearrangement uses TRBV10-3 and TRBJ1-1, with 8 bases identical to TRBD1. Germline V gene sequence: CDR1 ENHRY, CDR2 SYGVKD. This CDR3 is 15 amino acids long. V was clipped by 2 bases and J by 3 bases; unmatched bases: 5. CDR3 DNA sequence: TGTGCCATCAGTGAGGGACAGGGCACTCACACTGAAGCTTTCTTT. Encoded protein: CAISEGQGTHTEAFF.

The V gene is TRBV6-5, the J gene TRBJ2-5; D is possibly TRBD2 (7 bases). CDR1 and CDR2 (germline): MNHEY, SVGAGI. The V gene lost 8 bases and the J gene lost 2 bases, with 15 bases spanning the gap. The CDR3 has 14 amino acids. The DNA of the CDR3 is TGTGCCAGCCGAATTGGGGGGGCACAAGAGACCCAGTACTTC. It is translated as CASRIGGAQETQYF.

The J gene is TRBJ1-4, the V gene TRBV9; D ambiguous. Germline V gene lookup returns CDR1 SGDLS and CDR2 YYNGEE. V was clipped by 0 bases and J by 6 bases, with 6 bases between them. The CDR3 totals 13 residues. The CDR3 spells CASSVDPDEKLFF. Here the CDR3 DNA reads TGTGCCAGCAGCGTAGACCCAGATGAAAAACTGTTTTTT.

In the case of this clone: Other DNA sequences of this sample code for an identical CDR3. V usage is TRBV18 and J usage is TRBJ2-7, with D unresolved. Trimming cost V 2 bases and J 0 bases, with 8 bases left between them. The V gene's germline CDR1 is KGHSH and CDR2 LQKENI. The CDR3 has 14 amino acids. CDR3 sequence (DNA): TGTGCCAGCTCACCAAGGGCGGACTCCTACGAGCAGTACTTC. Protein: CASSPRADSYEQYF.

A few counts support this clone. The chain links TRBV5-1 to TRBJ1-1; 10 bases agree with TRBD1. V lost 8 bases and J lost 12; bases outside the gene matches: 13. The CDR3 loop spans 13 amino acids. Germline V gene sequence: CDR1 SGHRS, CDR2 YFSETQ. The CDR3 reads CASRSTGGEGSFF. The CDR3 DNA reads TGCGCCAGTAGATCGACAGGGGGCGAGGGGTCTTTCTTT.

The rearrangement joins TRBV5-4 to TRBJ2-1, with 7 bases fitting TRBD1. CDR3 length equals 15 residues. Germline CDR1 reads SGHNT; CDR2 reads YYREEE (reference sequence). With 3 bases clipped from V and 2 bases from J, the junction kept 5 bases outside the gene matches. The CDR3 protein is CASSSGTVTYNEQFF. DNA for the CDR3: TGTGCCAGCAGCTCCGGGACAGTGACCTACAATGAGCAGTTCTTC.

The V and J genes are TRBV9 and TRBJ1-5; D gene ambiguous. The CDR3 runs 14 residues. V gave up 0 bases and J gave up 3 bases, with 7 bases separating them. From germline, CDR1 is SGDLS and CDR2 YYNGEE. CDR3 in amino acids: CASSVGPFNQPQHF. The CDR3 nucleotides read TGTGCCAGCAGCGTAGGGCCATTCAATCAGCCCCAGCATTTT.

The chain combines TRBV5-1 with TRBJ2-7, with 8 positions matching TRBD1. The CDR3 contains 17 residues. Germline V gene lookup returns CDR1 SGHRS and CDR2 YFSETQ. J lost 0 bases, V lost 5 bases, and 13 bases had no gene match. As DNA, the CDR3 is TGCGCCAGCAGTTCCAAACAGGGGGACGGGGGCTCCTACGAGCAGTACTTC. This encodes CASSSKQGDGGSYEQYF.

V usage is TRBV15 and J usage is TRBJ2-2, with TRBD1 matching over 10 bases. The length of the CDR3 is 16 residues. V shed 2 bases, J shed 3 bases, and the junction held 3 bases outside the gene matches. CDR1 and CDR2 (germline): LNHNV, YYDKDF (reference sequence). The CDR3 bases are TGTGCCACCAGCAGACCTGGGACAGGGGACACCGGGGAGCTGTTTTTT. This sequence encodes CATSRPGTGDTGELFF.

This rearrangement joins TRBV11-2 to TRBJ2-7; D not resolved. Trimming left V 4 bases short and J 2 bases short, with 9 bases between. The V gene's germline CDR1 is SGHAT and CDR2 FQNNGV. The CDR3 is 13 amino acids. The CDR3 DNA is TGTGCCAGCAGCTCCGACTCCGCCTACGAGCAGTACTTC. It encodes CASSSDSAYEQYF.